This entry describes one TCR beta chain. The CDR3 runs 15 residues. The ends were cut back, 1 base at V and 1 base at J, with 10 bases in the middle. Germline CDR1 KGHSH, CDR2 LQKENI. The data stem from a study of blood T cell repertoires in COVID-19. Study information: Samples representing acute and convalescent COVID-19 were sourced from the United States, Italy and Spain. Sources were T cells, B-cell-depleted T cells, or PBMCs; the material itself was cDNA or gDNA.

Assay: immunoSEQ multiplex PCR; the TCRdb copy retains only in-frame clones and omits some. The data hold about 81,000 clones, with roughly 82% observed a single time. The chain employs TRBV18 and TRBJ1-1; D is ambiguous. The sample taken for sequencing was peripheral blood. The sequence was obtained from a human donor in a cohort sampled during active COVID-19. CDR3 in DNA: TGTGCCAGCTCACCACGAGAGACGGGGAACACTGAAGCTTTCTTT. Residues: CASSPRETGNTEAFF.